This T cell receptor (beta chain) was identified during a study of T cells in Graves' hyperthyroidism and ophthalmopathy. Regions amplified from RNA transcripts were the TCR beta CDR3 regions. First-round RT-PCR targeting the TCR CDR3 was performed with the HTBI primer set. In TCRdb, the multiplex PCR reads were re-called with MiXCR into one record per CDR3 protein. The data show about 540,000 distinct CDR3 sequences, with 35% to 55% seen just once and approximately 7.5% held by the top ten. The sample holds many counts of this clonotype. The TCR sequence derives from a woman aged 18 to 35 with Graves' hyperthyroidism. The sample was peripheral blood or thyroid tissue (not recorded which).

The CDR3 is CASSHSGATNEKLFF. CDR3 sequence (DNA): TGCGCCAGCAGCCATTCAGGTGCAACTAATGAAAAACTGTTTTTT. The rearrangement uses TRBV5-1 and TRBJ1-4, with unresolved D. V was clipped by 4 bases and J by 0 bases, with 10 bases between them. The CDR3 has 15 amino acids. Germline V CDR1 and CDR2: SGHRS, YFSETQ.